This T cell receptor (beta chain) was identified during a study of T cells expressing NK-cell markers. This CDR3 contains 14 residues. Following a re-call of the 5' RACE reads, TCRdb has one entry per CDR3 protein and lacks DNA. This table lists approximately 460,000 distinct CDR3 sequences. Source material: blood T cells: a sorted CD56 or NKG2C T cell subset, CD4+ or CD8+ T cells, or bulk PBMC T cells (not recorded which). The gene calls are TRBV12-3 or TRBV12-4 and TRBJ2-7; the TCRdb D gene call, TRBD1, has no DNA to confirm it. The TCR was taken from a woman between 18 and 69 years old in good health. The CDR3 sequence: CASTATGRYSEQYF.